The T cell receptor (beta chain) described here comes from a study of T cells after yellow fever vaccination. Study-level points and caveats: Boosting was followed by the reappearance of most primary-vaccination clones (approximately 95% CD4, 85% to 90% CD8). The CD4 compartment and the CD8 compartment contained a small share of clonotypes in common.

The CDR3 has 13 residues. CDR1 is MNHEY, CDR2 SMNVEV, per germline (reference sequence). V was cut by 0 bases and J by 7 bases, with 9 bases left in between. TCRdb reanalysed the 5' RACE reads using MiXCR and keeps one entry per CDR3 protein. The sample records 280,000 or so distinct CDR3 sequences, 7.5% to 9% being singletons. In its sample, this clonotype was seen a few times. Its target is unknown. This TCR was recovered from a man aged 18 to 35 who received the YFV17D yellow fever vaccine. This specimen was CD4+ T cells sorted from PBMCs, taken 5 days after the yellow fever booster vaccination. This chain links TRBV27 with TRBJ1-2; D possibly corresponds to TRBD1 (6 bases). CDR3 residues: CASSLSGAGGYTF. For the CDR3, the DNA is TGTGCCAGCAGTTTATCGGGGGCGGGTGGCTACACCTTC.